The present entry profiles one T cell receptor (beta chain) with its context. Its cognate antigen is unknown. Unique molecular identifiers had been added to the TCR beta cDNA libraries. TCRdb reprocessed the PCR reads with MiXCR, giving one entry per CDR3 protein. This repertoire shows 800,000 to 950,000 distinct CDR3 sequences, roughly 58% found once; its top ten account for approximately 4.4%. The data originate from a study of post-analysis software for immune sequencing data. General observations from the study: When the samples were clustered directly with F measure, those that had been prepared in the same batch showed strong co-clustering. Compared with controls, patients showed significantly lower normalized Chao1 diversity. TRBV segments more frequent in patients than in controls numbered five and included TRBV5-6, TRBV5-1 and TRBV20-1.

Trimming shortened V by 2 bases and J by 3 bases, and 13 bases separated the two germline ends. The CDR3 has 14 residues. Per the germline V gene, CDR1 is DFQATT and CDR2 is SNEGSKA (reference sequence). Sequenced: blood. This receptor was identified in a girl aged 10 to 17 with multiple sclerosis. The chain has TRBV20-1 and TRBJ2-5; D is unclear. The CDR3, as DNA: TGCAGTGCTAGACTTATAACGGGCGAAGAGACCCAGTACTTC. Residues: CSARLITGEETQYF.